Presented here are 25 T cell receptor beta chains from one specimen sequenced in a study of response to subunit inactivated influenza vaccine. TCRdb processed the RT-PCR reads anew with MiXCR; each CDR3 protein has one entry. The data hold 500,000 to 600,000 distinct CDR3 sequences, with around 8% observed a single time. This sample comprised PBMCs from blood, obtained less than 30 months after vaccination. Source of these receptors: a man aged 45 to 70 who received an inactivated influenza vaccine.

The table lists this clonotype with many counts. This CDR3 is CASSEGSEFNYGYTF. CDR3 DNA: TGTGCCAGCAGTGAAGGCTCAGAGTTTAACTATGGCTACACCTTC. The rearrangement joins TRBV2 to TRBJ1-2; unclear D gene. The CDR3 runs 15 residues. The V gene lost 1 base and the J gene lost 1 base, with 10 bases spanning the gap. The germline V gene has CDR1 SNHLY and CDR2 FYNNEI.

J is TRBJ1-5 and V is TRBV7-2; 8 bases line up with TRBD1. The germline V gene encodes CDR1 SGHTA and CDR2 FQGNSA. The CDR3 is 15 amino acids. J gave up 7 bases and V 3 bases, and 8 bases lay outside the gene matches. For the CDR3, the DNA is TGTGCCAGCAGCTTTGCAGGGGGCCGGGGACAGCCCCAGCATTTT. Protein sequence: CASSFAGGRGQPQHF. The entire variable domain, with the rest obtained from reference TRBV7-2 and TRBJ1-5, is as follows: GAGVSQSPSNKVTEKGKDVELRCDPISGHTALYWYRQSLGQGLEFLIYFQGNSAPDKSGLPSDRFSAERTGGSVSTLTIQRTQQEDSAVYLCASSFAGGRGQPQHFGDGTRLSIL.

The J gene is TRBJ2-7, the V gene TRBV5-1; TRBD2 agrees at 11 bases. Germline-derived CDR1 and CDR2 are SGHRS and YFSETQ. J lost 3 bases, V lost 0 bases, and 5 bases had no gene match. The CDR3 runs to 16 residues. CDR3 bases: TGCGCCAGCAGCTTGGATTCCACTAGCGGGGGCTACGAGCAGTACTTC. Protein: CASSLDSTSGGYEQYF.

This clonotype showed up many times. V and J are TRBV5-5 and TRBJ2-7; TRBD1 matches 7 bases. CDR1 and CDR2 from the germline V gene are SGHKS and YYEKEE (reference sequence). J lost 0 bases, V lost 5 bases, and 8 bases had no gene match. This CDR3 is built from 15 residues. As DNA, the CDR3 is TGTGCCAGCAGGTCTGACAGGGCCAGCTCCTACGAGCAGTACTTC. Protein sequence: CASRSDRASSYEQYF.

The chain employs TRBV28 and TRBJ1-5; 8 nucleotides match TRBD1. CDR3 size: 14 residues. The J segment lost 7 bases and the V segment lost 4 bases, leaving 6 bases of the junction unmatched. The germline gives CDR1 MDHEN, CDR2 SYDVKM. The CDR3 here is CASSSGTGLQPQHF. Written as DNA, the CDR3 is TGTGCCAGCAGTTCCGGGACAGGACTACAGCCCCAGCATTTT. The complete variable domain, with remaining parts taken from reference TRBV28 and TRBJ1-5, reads DVKVTQSSRYLVKRTGEKVFLECVQDMDHENMFWYRQDPGLGLRLIYFSYDVKMKEKGDIPEGYSVSREKKERFSLILESASTNQTSMYLCASSSGTGLQPQHFGDGTRLSIL.

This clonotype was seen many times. The CDR3 bases are TGTGCCAGCAGCCCCTGGACAGCTTATGGCTACACCTTC. Its translation: CASSPWTAYGYTF. The V gene is TRBV7-2, the J gene TRBJ1-2, with D possibly being TRBD1 (6 bases). Trimming took 5 bases from V and 5 from J, leaving 12 bases between them. This CDR3 is 13 amino acids long. From germline, CDR1 is SGHTA and CDR2 FQGNSA.

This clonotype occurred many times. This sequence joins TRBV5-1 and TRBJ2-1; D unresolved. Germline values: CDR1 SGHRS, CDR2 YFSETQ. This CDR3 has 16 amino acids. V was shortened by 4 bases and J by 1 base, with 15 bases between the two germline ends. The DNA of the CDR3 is TGCGCCAGCAGCCCGGACCCTTCCTCTTCCTACAATGAGCAGTTCTTC. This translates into CASSPDPSSSYNEQFF. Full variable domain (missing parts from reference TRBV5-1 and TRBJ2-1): KAGVTQTPRYLIKTRGQQVTLSCSPISGHRSVSWYQQTPGQGLQFLFEYFSETQRNKGNFPGRFSGRQFSNSRSEMNVSTLELGDSALYLCASSPDPSSSYNEQFFGPGTRLTVL.

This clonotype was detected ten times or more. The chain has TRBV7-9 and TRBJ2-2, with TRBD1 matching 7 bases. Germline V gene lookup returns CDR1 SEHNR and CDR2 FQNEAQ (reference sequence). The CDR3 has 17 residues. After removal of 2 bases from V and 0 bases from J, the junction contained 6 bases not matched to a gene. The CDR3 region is CASSLFQGDANTGELFF. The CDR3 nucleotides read TGTGCCAGCAGCTTATTCCAGGGGGACGCGAACACCGGGGAGCTGTTTTTT. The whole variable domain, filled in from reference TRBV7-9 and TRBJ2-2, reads DTGVSQNPRHKITKRGQNVTFRCDPISEHNRLYWYRQTLGQGPEFLTYFQNEAQLEKSRLLSDRFSAERPKGSFSTLEIQRTEQGDSAMYLCASSLFQGDANTGELFFGEGSRLTVL.

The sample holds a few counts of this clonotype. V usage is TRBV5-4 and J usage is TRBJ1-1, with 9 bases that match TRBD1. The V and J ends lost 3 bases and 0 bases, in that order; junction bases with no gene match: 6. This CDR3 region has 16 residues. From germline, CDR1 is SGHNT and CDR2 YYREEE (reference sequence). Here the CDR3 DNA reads TGTGCCAGCAGCTGGGACAGGGTGGGGATGAACACTGAAGCTTTCTTT. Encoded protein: CASSWDRVGMNTEAFF.

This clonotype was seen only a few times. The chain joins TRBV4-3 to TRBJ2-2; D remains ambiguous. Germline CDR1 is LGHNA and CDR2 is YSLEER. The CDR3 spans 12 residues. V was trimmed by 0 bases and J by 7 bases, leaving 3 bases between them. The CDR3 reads CASSQDVGELFF. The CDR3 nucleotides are TGCGCCAGCAGCCAAGATGTCGGGGAGCTGTTTTTT.

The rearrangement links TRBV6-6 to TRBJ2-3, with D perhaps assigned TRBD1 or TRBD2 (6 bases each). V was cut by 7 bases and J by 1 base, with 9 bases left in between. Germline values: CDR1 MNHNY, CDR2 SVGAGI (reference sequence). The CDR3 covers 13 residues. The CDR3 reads CASTGAGTDTQYF. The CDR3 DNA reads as TGTGCCAGCACGGGGGCAGGCACAGATACGCAGTATTTT.

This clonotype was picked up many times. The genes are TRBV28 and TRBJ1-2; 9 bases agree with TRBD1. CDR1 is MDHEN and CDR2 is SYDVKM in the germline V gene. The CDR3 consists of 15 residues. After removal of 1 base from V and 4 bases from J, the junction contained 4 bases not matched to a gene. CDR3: CASSLYGQGSYGYTF. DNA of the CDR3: TGTGCCAGCAGTTTATACGGACAGGGGTCCTATGGCTACACCTTC.

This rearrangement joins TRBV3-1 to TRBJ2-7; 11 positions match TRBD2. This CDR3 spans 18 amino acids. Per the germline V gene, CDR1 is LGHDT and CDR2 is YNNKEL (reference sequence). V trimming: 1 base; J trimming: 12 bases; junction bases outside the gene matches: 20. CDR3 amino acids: CASSQGGLAGGSSTSTYF. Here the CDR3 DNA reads TGTGCCAGCAGCCAAGGGGGCCTAGCGGGGGGCAGTTCTACGAGTACGTACTTC.

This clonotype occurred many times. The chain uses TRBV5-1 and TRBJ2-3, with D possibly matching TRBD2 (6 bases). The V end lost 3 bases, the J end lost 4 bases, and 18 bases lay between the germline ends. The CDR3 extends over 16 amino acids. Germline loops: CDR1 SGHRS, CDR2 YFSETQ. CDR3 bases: TGCGCCAGCAGCTCCCGGGGGTTAAGTAGGGCAGATACGCAGTATTTT. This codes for CASSSRGLSRADTQYF.

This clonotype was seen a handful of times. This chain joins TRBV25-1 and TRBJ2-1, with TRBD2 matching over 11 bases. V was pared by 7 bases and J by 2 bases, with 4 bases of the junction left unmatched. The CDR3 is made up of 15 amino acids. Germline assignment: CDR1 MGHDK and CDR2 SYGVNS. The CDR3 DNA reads TGTGCCAGCACCGTAGCGGGGGGGCCCTACAATGAGCAGTTCTTC. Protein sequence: CASTVAGGPYNEQFF.

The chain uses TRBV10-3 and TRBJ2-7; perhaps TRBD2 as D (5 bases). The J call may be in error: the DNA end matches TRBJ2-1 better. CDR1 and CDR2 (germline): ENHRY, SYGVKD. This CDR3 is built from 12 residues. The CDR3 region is CAISAGSYEQFF. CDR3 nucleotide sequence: TGTGCCATCAGTGCGGGGTCCTACGAGCAGTTCTTC.

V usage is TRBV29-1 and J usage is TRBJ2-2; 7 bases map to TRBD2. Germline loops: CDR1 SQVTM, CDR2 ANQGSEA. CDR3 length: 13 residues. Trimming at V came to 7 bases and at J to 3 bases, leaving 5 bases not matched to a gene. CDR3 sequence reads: CSARLAHTGELFF. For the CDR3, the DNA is TGCAGCGCCAGACTAGCCCACACCGGGGAGCTGTTTTTT.

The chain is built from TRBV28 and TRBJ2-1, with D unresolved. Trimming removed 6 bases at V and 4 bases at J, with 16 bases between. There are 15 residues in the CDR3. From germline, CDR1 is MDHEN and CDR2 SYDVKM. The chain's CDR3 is CASSGFGAKYNEQFF. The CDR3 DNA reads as TGTGCCAGCAGCGGATTTGGCGCCAAATACAATGAGCAGTTCTTC.

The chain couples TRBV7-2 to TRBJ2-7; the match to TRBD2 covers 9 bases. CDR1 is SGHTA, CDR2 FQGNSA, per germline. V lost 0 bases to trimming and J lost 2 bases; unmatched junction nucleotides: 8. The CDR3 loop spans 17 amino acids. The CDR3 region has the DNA TGTGCCAGCAGCTTAGCGCTGAGACTAGCGGACCCCTACGAGCAGTACTTC. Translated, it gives CASSLALRLADPYEQYF. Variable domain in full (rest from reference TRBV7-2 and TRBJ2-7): GAGVSQSPSNKVTEKGKDVELRCDPISGHTALYWYRQSLGQGLEFLIYFQGNSAPDKSGLPSDRFSAERTGGSVSTLTIQRTQQEDSAVYLCASSLALRLADPYEQYFGPGTRLTVT.

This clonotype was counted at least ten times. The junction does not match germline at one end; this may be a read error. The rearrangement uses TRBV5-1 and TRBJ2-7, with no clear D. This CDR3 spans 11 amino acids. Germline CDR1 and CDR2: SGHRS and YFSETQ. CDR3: CASSLASEQYF. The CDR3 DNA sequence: TGTGCCAGCAGCTTAGCAAGCGAGCAGTACTTC.

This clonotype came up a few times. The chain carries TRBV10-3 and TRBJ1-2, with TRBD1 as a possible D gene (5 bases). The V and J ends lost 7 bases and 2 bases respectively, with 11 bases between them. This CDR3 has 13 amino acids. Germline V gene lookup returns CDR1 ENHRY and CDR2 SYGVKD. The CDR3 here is CAITGGSNYGYTF. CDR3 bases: TGTGCCATCACGGGGGGATCGAACTATGGCTACACCTTC.

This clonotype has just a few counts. The CDR3, as DNA: TGTGCCAGCAGCGCCTCGGGACTAAGCTACGAGCAGTACTTC. Translating it yields CASSASGLSYEQYF. The V and J genes are TRBV4-2 and TRBJ2-7; TRBD2 matches at 7 bases. V trimming: 5 bases; J trimming: 3 bases; junction bases outside the gene matches: 7. The CDR3 extends over 14 amino acids. Germline values: CDR1 LGHNA, CDR2 YNFKEQ.

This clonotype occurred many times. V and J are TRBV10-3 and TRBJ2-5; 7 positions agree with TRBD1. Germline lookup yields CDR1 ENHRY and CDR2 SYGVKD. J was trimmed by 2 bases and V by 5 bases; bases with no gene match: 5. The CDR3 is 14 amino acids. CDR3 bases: TGTGCCATCAGTACCGACAGGGTGCAAGAGACCCAGTACTTC. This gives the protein CAISTDRVQETQYF.

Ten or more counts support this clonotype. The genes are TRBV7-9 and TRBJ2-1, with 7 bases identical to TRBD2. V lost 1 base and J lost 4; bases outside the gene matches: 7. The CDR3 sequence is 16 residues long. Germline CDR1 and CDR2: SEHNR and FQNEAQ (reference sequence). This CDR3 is CASSLVVGGPYNEQFF. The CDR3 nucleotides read TGTGCCAGCAGCTTAGTCGTGGGAGGGCCGTACAATGAGCAGTTCTTC.

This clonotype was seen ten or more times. CDR3 bases: TGCGCCAGCAGAGGGGCGGGCACCGGGGAGCTGTTTTTT. The encoded protein is CASRGAGTGELFF. The rearrangement joins TRBV5-1 to TRBJ2-2; D assignment may be TRBD1 or TRBD2 (5 bases each). CDR1 is SGHRS, CDR2 YFSETQ, per germline. Trimming removed 5 bases at V and 4 bases at J, with 9 bases between. The CDR3 is 13 amino acids.